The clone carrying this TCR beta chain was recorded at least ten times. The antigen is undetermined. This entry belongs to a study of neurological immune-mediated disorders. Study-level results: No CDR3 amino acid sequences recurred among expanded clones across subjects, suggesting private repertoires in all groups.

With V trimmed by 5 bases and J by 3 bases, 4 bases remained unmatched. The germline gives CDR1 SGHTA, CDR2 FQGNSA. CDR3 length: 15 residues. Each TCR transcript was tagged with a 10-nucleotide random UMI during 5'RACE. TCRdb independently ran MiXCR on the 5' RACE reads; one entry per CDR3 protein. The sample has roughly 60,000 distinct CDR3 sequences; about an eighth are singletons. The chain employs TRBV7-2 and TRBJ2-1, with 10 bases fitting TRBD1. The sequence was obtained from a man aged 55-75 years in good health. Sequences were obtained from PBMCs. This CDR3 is CASSPGQGNYNEQFF. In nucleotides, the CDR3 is TGTGCCAGCAGCCCGGGACAGGGGAACTACAATGAGCAGTTCTTC.